This is a list of T cell receptor beta chains from one sample in a study of cytomegalovirus exposure and HLA in healthy donors. TCRdb's table, derived via immunoSEQ multiplex PCR, lists solely in-frame clones and lacks some. Of roughly 120,000 clones in the sample, 70% to 90% were seen once. What was sequenced was PBMCs. Every receptor here comes from a man aged 35-49 years in good health and CMV-seronegative. CDR3s include the opening cysteine and the closing phenylalanine or tryptophan. The D gene is left open where the match is weak. Clone size is not always given. Where it is, it says once, few, many or a class for expanded clones.

TGTGCCAGTAGTATTCGACAAGACGTATCCGAGCAGTACTTC CASSIRQDVSEQYF - TRBJ2-7 - TRBV19
TGTGCCAGCAGTGTCGGGACTAGCGGGGGGTATGAGCAGTTCTTC CASSVGTSGGYEQFF - TRBJ2-1 TRBD2 TRBV6-1
TGTGCCTGGAGTGTTGGGGGCTGGGGCTACACCTTC CAWSVGGWGYTF - TRBJ1-2 - TRBV30
TGTGCCAGCAGTCTTGACAGGGTGGTTGAAAAACTGTTTTTT CASSLDRVVEKLFF - TRBJ1-4 TRBD1 TRBV28
TGTGCCAGCAGTTTATCGTACAGCTCTGGAAACACCATATATTTT CASSLSYSSGNTIYF - TRBJ1-3 - TRBV27
TGTGCCAGCAGTTGGGACACAAAAGAGACCCAGTACTTC CASSWDTKETQYF - TRBJ2-5 - TRBV27
TGCGCCAGCAGTGAGTCTGGCAGGGGGGTCTACGAGCAGTACTTC CASSESGRGVYEQYF - TRBJ2-7 - TRBV10-1
TGCGCCAGCAGCCAGGACGGGGATTCACCCCTCCACTTT CASSQDGDSPLHF - TRBJ1-6 - TRBV4-3
TGCGCCAGCAGCCGGGACAGGGGGTTCGACGAGCAGTACTTC CASSRDRGFDEQYF - TRBJ2-7 TRBD1 TRBV4-1
TGTGCCAGTAGTAGTGGGGCTAGCGGGAGTATCGAGCAGTACTTC CASSSGASGSIEQYF once TRBJ2-7 TRBD2 TRBV19
TGCGCCAGCTTTCTAGACCCGGGACTAGCGGGGTCGACAGATACGCAGTATTTT CASFLDPGLAGSTDTQYF - TRBJ2-3 TRBD2 TRBV5-1
TGTGCCAGCAGCCATCGGACAGGGGGCACTGAAAAACTGTTTTTT CASSHRTGGTEKLFF few TRBJ1-4 TRBD1 TRBV7-9
TGCAGCGTTGACAGGGGGCTCGGCACAGATACGCAGTATTTT CSVDRGLGTDTQYF - TRBJ2-3 TRBD1 TRBV29-1
TGCGCCAGCAGCCAAATGAGGGATACGCAGTATTTT CASSQMRDTQYF - TRBJ2-3 - TRBV4-3
TGCGCCAGCAGGGCGGTTCTACAGGGGGAGGGCTACACCTTC CASRAVLQGEGYTF - TRBJ1-2 TRBD1 TRBV5-1
TGTGCCAGCAGCTTAGCGGGGCAGCACACTGAAGCTTTCTTT CASSLAGQHTEAFF - TRBJ1-1 - TRBV7-9
TGTGCCAGCAGTTATTATGGGAGAAACCAGCCCCAGCATTTT CASSYYGRNQPQHF - TRBJ1-5 - TRBV6-5
TGTGCCAGTAGTATAAGGTGGACAGGGGGGCGAACTAATGAAAAACTGTTTTTT CASSIRWTGGRTNEKLFF few TRBJ1-4 TRBD1 TRBV19
TGTGCCAGCAGCTTGCTTGGGACTAGCGGGTACAATGAGCAGTTCTTC CASSLLGTSGYNEQFF - TRBJ2-1 TRBD2 TRBV5-6
TGTGCCAGCTCATCGACGGGGGGCAGCACCGGGGAGCTGTTTTTT CASSSTGGSTGELFF - TRBJ2-2 - TRBV18
TGTGCCAGCAGTGTATTGGGGGGTCACGACTATGGCTACACCTTC CASSVLGGHDYGYTF - TRBJ1-2 - TRBV6-1